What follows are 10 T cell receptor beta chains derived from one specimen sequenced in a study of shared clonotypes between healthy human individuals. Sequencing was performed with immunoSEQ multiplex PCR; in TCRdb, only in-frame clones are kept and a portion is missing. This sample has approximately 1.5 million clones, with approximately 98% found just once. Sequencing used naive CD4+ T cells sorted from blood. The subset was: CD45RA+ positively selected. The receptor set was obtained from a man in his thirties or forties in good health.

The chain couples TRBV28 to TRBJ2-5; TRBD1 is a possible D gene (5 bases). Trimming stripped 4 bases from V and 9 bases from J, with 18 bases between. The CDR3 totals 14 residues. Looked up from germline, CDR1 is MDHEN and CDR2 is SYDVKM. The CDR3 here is CASSWRQPGGAQYF. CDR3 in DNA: TGTGCCAGCAGTTGGAGACAGCCTGGTGGGGCCCAGTACTTC.

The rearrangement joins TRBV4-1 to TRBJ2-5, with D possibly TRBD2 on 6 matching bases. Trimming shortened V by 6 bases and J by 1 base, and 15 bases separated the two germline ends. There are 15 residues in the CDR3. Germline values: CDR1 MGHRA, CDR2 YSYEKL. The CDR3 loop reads CASRLVADSQETQYF. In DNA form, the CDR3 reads TGCGCCAGCAGGTTGGTAGCGGACTCCCAAGAGACCCAGTACTTC.

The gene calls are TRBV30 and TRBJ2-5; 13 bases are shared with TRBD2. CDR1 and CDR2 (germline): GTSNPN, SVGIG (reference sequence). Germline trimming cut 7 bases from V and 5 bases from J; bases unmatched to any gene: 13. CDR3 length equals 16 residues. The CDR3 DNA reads TGTGCCTACAACCAGGGAGGGACTAGCGGGACGGAGACCCAGTACTTC. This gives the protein CAYNQGGTSGTETQYF.

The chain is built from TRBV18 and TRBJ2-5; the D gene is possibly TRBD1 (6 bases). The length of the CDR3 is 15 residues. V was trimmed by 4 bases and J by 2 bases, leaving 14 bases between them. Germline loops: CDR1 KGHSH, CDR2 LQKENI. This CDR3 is CASSRPTGGQETQYF. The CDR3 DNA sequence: TGTGCCAGCTCACGACCGACAGGCGGTCAAGAGACCCAGTACTTC.

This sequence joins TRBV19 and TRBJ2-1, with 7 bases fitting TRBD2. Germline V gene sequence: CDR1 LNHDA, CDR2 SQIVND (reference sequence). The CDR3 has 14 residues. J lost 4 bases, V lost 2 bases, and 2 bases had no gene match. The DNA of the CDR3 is TGTGCCAGTAGTATATGGACTAGATACAATGAGCAGTTCTTC. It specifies CASSIWTRYNEQFF.

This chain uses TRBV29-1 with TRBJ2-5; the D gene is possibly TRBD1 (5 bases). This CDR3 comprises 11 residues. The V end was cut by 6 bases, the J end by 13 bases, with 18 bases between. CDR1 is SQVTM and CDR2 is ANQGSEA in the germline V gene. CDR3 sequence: CSVATVGAVYF. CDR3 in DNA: TGCAGCGTGGCGACCGTTGGGGCCGTGTACTTC.

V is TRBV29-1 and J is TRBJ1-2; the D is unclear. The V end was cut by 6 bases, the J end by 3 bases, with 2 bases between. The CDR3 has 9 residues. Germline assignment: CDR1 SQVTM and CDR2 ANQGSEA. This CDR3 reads CSVDYGYTF. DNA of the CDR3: TGCAGCGTGGACTATGGCTACACCTTC.

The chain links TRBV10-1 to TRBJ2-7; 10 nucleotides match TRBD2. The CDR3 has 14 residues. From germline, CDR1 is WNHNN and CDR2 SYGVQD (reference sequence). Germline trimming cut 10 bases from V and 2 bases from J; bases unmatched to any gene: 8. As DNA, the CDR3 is TGCGCCACCGCTTGGACTAGCGGCCCCTACGAGCAGTACTTC. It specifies CATAWTSGPYEQYF.

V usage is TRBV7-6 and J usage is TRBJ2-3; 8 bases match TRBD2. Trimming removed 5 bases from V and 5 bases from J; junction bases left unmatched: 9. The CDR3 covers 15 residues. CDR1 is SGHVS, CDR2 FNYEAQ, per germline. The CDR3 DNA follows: TGTGCCAGCAGCCCGCGGCGGGAGGCGAAAGATACGCAGTATTTT. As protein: CASSPRREAKDTQYF.

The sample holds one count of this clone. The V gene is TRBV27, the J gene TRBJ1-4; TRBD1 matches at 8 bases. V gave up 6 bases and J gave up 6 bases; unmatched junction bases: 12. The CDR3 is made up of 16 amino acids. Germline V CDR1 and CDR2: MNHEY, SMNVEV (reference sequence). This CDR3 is CASRAGGRDLYEKLFF. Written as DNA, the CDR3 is TGTGCCAGCAGGGCAGGGGGCCGGGACCTATATGAAAAACTGTTTTTT.